The clone carrying this T cell receptor (beta chain) has a handful of counts. Its antigen remains unknown. The data derive from a study of post-analysis software for immune sequencing data. Overall study context: The patients showed relapsing-remitting, secondary progressive and progressive-relapsing multiple sclerosis courses. Notes on the study in general: Under F measure analysis, samples from one preparation batch co-clustered strongly. Significantly lower normalized Chao1 diversity was seen in multiple sclerosis patients than in controls. Patients used five TRBV segments, including TRBV5-6, TRBV5-1 and TRBV20-1, more often than controls.

Germline-derived CDR1 and CDR2 are SQVTM and ANQGSEA. V was cut by 5 bases and J by 0 bases, with 20 bases left in between. The CDR3 extends over 16 amino acids. Unique molecular identifiers featured in each of the TCR beta cDNA libraries. TCRdb re-analysed the PCR reads in MiXCR, keeping a single row per CDR3 protein. The top ten hold roughly 4.4% of the sample, which has 750,000 to 950,000 distinct CDR3 sequences, 53% seen once. This clonotype originated in a girl under 18 with multiple sclerosis. The specimen was blood. This rearrangement joins TRBV29-1 to TRBJ2-7; D may be TRBD2 (5 bases). The CDR3 here is CSVSGLDFQTSYEQYF. In nucleotides, the CDR3 is TGCAGCGTTTCAGGTCTGGACTTTCAGACCTCCTACGAGCAGTACTTC.